These 13 T cell receptor beta chains were sequenced from one sample in a study of T-cell memory formation after mild COVID-19. TCRdb re-analysed the 5' RACE reads in MiXCR, keeping a single row per CDR3 protein. The table shows fewer than 200,000 distinct CDR3 sequences, with 20% to 25% occurring only once. What was sequenced was PBMCs or a T cell subset sorted from them (not recorded which). The source is an adult woman who had mild COVID-19 (a few samples of this study predate the infection). Cell type and time point are not known.

The rearrangement joins TRBV7-9 to TRBJ2-5, with 8 bases lining up with TRBD2. After removal of 5 bases from V and 5 bases from J, the junction contained 10 bases not matched to a gene. Germline values: CDR1 SEHNR, CDR2 FQNEAQ (reference sequence). The CDR3 spans 15 residues. The CDR3 region is CASSHAGGIGETQYF. CDR3 in DNA: TGTGCCAGCAGCCACGCGGGGGGCATCGGTGAGACCCAGTACTTC.

This rearrangement joins TRBV9 to TRBJ2-7; TRBD2 matches 9 bases. The CDR3 runs 16 residues. CDR1 and CDR2 (germline): SGDLS, YYNGEE. With V trimmed by 3 bases and J by 1 base, 8 bases remained unmatched. CDR3 sequence (DNA): TGTGCCAGCAGCGAGTCAGGGACTAGCTGGTCCTACGAGCAGTACTTC. It is translated as CASSESGTSWSYEQYF.

The chain combines TRBV7-8 with TRBJ2-5; weak D call: TRBD1 (6 bases). The CDR3 is 15 amino acids. V was pared by 3 bases and J by 2 bases, with 13 bases between. CDR1 is SGHVS, CDR2 FQNEAQ, per germline. The CDR3 reads CASSFPEDRQETQYF. CDR3 in DNA: TGTGCCAGCAGCTTTCCCGAGGACAGACAAGAGACCCAGTACTTC.

This clonotype came up a few times. This chain uses TRBV6-1 with TRBJ1-1, with D uncertain. The CDR3 sequence is 13 residues long. Per germline, CDR1 MNHNS and CDR2 SASEGT. Trimming cost V 0 bases and J 6 bases, with 8 bases left between them. Here the CDR3 DNA reads TGTGCCAGCAGTGAAGCGCAAGCGTCTGAAGCTTTCTTT. It codes for CASSEAQASEAFF.

This clonotype was counted only a few times. The genes are TRBV12-3 or TRBV12-4 and TRBJ1-1, with D hard to call. Trimming took off 3 bases at V and 8 bases at J, with 7 bases between the two ends. This CDR3 region has 11 residues. CDR3 protein: CASSFPEEAFF. The CDR3 coding sequence is TGTGCCAGCAGTTTCCCAGAAGAAGCTTTCTTT.

This clonotype was picked up a small number of times. The gene calls are TRBV27 and TRBJ2-3, with D tentatively TRBD1 (7 bases). This CDR3 spans 15 amino acids. Germline CDR1 reads MNHEY; CDR2 reads SMNVEV (reference sequence). V was cut by 2 bases and J by 6 bases, with 15 bases left in between. CDR3: CASSLNRGGLDTQYF. In nucleotides, the CDR3 is TGTGCCAGCAGTTTAAACAGGGGAGGCCTCGATACGCAGTATTTT.

V is TRBV11-2 and J is TRBJ1-2; TRBD1 aligns across 7 bases. Germline CDR1 reads SGHAT; CDR2 reads FQNNGV. With 3 bases clipped from V and 2 bases from J, the junction kept 15 bases outside the gene matches. The CDR3 extends over 18 amino acids. In nucleotides, the CDR3 is TGTGCCAGCAGCTTGTTCTCAGGGGACAGCATACTCAACTATGGCTACACCTTC. Amino acids: CASSLFSGDSILNYGYTF.

This clonotype occurred a few times. The chain links TRBV7-6 to TRBJ2-2; unclear D gene. V was cut by 1 base and J by 2 bases, with 11 bases left in between. This CDR3 region has 16 residues. CDR1 and CDR2 (germline): SGHVS, FNYEAQ. CDR3 sequence: CASSLGLSHNTGELFF. The DNA of the CDR3 is TGTGCCAGCAGCTTAGGACTGTCGCATAACACCGGGGAGCTGTTTTTT.

The chain links TRBV19 to TRBJ2-1, with no clear D. CDR3 length: 13 residues. V gave up 11 bases and J gave up 5 bases, with 16 bases separating them. Germline V gene lookup returns CDR1 LNHDA and CDR2 SQIVND (reference sequence). The CDR3 here is CAGSIQINNEQFF. The CDR3 DNA is TGTGCCGGCTCGATTCAAATTAACAATGAGCAGTTCTTC.

This clonotype occurred a few times. The rearrangement joins TRBV7-9 to TRBJ2-7; TRBD1 matches 11 bases. Germline V CDR1 and CDR2: SEHNR, FQNEAQ (reference sequence). Unmatched junction bases numbered 1, after V lost 1 base and J lost 2 bases. The CDR3 loop spans 15 amino acids. The CDR3 sequence: CASSLGDRGAYEQYF. The CDR3 bases are TGTGCCAGCAGCTTAGGGGACAGGGGGGCCTACGAGCAGTACTTC.

For the CDR3, the DNA is TGTGCCTCCTCTCAGTGGGTCTCCGACACCGGGGAGCTGTTTTTT. Encoded protein: CASSQWVSDTGELFF. J is TRBJ2-2 and V is TRBV19; D is ambiguous. With 11 bases removed from V and 3 bases from J, the gap between germline ends came to 19 bases. The V gene's germline CDR1 is LNHDA and CDR2 SQIVND (reference sequence). The CDR3 contains 15 residues.

The chain combines TRBV6-5 with TRBJ2-1, with D possibly called TRBD1 or TRBD2 (5 bases each). Germline assignment: CDR1 MNHEY and CDR2 SVGAGI. This CDR3 comprises 15 residues. V gave up 0 bases and J gave up 5 bases, with 11 bases separating them. The CDR3 coding sequence is TGTGCCAGCAGTTACTCAGGGGCTAGCAACAATGAGCAGTTCTTC. Its translation is CASSYSGASNNEQFF.

This clonotype was counted only a few times. The chain combines TRBV27 with TRBJ2-7; TRBD2 agrees at 9 bases. The CDR3 is made up of 14 amino acids. Germline assignment: CDR1 MNHEY and CDR2 SMNVEV (reference sequence). V gave up 5 bases and J gave up 7 bases; unmatched junction bases: 9. The CDR3 protein is CASSVIAGAREQYF. DNA for the CDR3: TGTGCCAGCAGTGTGATAGCGGGAGCTAGGGAGCAGTACTTC.